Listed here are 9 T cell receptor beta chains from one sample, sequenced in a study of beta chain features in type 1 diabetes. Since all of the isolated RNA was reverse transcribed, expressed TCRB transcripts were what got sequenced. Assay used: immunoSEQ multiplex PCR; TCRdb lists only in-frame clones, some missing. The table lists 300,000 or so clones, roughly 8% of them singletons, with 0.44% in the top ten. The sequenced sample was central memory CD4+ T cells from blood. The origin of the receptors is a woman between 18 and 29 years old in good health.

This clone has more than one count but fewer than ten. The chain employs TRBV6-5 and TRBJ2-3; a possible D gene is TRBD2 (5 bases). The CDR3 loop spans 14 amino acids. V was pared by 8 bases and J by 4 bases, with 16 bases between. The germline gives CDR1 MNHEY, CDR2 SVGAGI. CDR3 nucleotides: TGTGCCAGCTCTGATGTGGGAGCCCCAGATACGCAGTATTTT. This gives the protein CASSDVGAPDTQYF.

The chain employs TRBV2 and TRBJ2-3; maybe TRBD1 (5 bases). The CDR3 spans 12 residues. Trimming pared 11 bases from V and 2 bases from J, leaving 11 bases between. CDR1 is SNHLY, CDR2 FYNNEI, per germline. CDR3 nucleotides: TGTGCCGGACAAGTTTTCACAGATACGCAGTATTTT. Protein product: CAGQVFTDTQYF.

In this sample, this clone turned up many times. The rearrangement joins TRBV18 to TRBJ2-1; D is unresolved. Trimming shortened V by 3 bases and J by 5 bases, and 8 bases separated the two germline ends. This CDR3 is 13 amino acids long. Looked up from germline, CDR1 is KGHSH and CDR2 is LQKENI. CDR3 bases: TGTGCCAGCTCACCGTACACAAACAATGAGCAGTTCTTC. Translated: CASSPYTNNEQFF.

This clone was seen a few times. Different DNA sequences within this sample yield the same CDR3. CDR3 nucleotide sequence: TGTGCCAGCAGGGACACAGATACGCAGTATTTT. This gives the protein CASRDTDTQYF. The chain carries TRBV7-2 and TRBJ2-3; D gene ambiguous. Trimming took 6 bases from V and 2 from J, leaving 3 bases between them. The length of the CDR3 is 11 residues. The germline CDR1 and CDR2 sequences are SGHTA and FQGNSA.

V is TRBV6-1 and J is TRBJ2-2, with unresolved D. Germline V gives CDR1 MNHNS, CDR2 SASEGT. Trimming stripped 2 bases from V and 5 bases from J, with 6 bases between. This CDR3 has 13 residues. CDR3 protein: CASSEIGTGELFF. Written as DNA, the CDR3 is TGTGCCAGCAGTGAAATCGGGACCGGGGAGCTGTTTTTT.

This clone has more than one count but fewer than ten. CDR3 sequence reads: CASSPGGVGGTDTQYF. The CDR3 coding sequence is TGTGCCAGCAGCCCCGGAGGGGTTGGAGGCACAGATACGCAGTATTTT. The genes are TRBV13 and TRBJ2-3; tentative D call: TRBD2 (6 bases). Germline CDR1 reads PRHDT; CDR2 reads FYEKMQ (reference sequence). Trimming took off 5 bases at V and 1 base at J, with 16 bases between the two ends. The CDR3 is 16 amino acids.

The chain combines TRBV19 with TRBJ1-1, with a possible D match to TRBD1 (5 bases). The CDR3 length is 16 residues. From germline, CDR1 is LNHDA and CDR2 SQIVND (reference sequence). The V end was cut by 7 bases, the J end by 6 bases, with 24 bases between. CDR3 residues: CASTSFGGLGRAEAFF. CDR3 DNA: TGTGCCAGTACCTCATTTGGGGGATTGGGCAGGGCTGAAGCTTTCTTT.

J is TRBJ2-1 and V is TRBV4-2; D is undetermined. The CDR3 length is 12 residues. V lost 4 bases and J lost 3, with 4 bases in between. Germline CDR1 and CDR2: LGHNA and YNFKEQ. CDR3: CASSPNYNEQFF. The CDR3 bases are TGTGCCAGCAGCCCGAACTACAATGAGCAGTTCTTC.

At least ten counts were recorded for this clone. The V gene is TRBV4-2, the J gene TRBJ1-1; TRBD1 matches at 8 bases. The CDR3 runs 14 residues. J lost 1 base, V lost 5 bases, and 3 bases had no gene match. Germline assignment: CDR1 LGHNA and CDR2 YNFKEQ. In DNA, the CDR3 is TGTGCCAGCAGCTCACAGGGGGGGAACACTGAAGCTTTCTTT. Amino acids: CASSSQGGNTEAFF.